This T cell receptor (beta chain) is drawn from a study of OX40 agonist ivuxolimab in advanced cancers. Clones were sequenced by immunoSEQ multiplex PCR, and TCRdb holds only the in-frame ones, with some missing. The table includes about 75,000 clones, approximately 90% detected once. Concerning this clone: The same CDR3 can be traced to other DNA sequences in this sample.

The sequencing used CD4+ or CD8+ T cells sorted from blood, collected in a trial of the OX40 agonist ivuxolimab. The clonotype was recovered from an adult with an advanced solid tumor such as melanoma, head and neck, liver or kidney cancer.

CDR3 region: CATAGGRGAGELFF. The CDR3 bases are TGTGCCACGGCTGGGGGGCGAGGGGCCGGGGAGCTGTTTTTT. The genes are TRBV6-5 and TRBJ2-2; D tentatively fits TRBD1 or TRBD2 (6 bases each). V lost 10 bases to trimming and J lost 6 bases, with 18 bases between them. Germline CDR1 is MNHEY and CDR2 is SVGAGI. CDR3 size: 14 residues.